These 9 T cell receptor beta chains share one sample of origin, sequenced in a study of beta chain features in type 1 diabetes. Expressed TCRB transcripts were sequenced because the entire RNA isolate underwent reverse transcription. The table came from immunoSEQ multiplex PCR; TCRdb's copy has only in-frame clones and leaves some out. Seen here are approximately 330,000 clones, approximately 10% observed once, and the top ten hold approximately 0.016%. The material sequenced was naive CD4+ T cells from blood. The receptors here all came from a woman in her twenties or thirties in good health.

This clone was observed a few times. The CDR3 here is CASRQGTWGYEQYF. The CDR3 DNA follows: TGTGCCAGCCGACAGGGAACGTGGGGCTACGAGCAGTACTTC. The rearrangement uses TRBV28 and TRBJ2-7; the match to TRBD1 covers 7 bases. The CDR3 totals 14 residues. From germline, CDR1 is MDHEN and CDR2 SYDVKM. V lost 8 bases and J lost 3; bases outside the gene matches: 10. The whole variable domain, filled in from reference TRBV28 and TRBJ2-7, reads DVKVTQSSRYLVKRTGEKVFLECVQDMDHENMFWYRQDPGLGLRLIYFSYDVKMKEKGDIPEGYSVSREKKERFSLILESASTNQTSMYLCASRQGTWGYEQYFGPGTRLTVT.

This clone showed up just a few times. The V and J genes are TRBV9 and TRBJ2-5; 14 bases agree with TRBD2. Trimming cost V 0 bases and J 4 bases; bases outside gene matches: 2. The CDR3 is 16 amino acids. Germline CDR1 SGDLS, CDR2 YYNGEE. CDR3 amino acids: CASSVGTSGRLETQYF. CDR3 in DNA: TGTGCCAGCAGCGTAGGGACTAGCGGGAGGTTAGAGACCCAGTACTTC.

This clone showed up just a few times. The chain carries TRBV25-1 and TRBJ1-2; perhaps TRBD1 as D (6 bases). The CDR3 runs 14 residues. Germline loops: CDR1 MGHDK, CDR2 SYGVNS. Trimming pared 8 bases from V and 4 bases from J, leaving 17 bases between. Here the CDR3 reads CASLRSGTSYGYTF. The CDR3 nucleotides read TGTGCCAGCCTCAGATCCGGGACATCCTATGGCTACACCTTC.

This chain uses TRBV28 with TRBJ2-7, with 11 bases aligning to TRBD1. With V trimmed by 3 bases and J by 5 bases, 15 bases remained unmatched. Germline loops: CDR1 MDHEN, CDR2 SYDVKM. The CDR3 contains 18 residues. CDR3 DNA: TGTGCCAGCAGTTTTCCCCCGTCGGGGGGACAGGGGGAGAACGAGCAGTACTTC. Protein: CASSFPPSGGQGENEQYF.

In its sample, this clone was seen once. The genes are TRBV2 and TRBJ1-2; D is possibly TRBD1 (6 bases). Trimming shortened V by 7 bases and J by 7 bases, and 13 bases separated the two germline ends. CDR3 length equals 12 residues. CDR1 and CDR2 from the germline V gene are SNHLY and FYNNEI. In DNA, the CDR3 is TGTGCCAGCACCGACAGGATGTTTGGCTACACCTTC. As protein: CASTDRMFGYTF.

A few counts support this clone. This chain links TRBV14 with TRBJ2-1; D remains unclear. The germline V gene has CDR1 SGHDN and CDR2 FVKESK. V was shortened by 2 bases and J by 6 bases, with 14 bases between the two germline ends. The CDR3 is 15 residues long. The CDR3 region has the DNA TGTGCCAGCAGCCAAAATCGGTACCCCTTCAATGAGCAGTTCTTC. Amino acids: CASSQNRYPFNEQFF.

The chain employs TRBV5-4 and TRBJ2-5, with 7 nucleotides matching TRBD2. Germline V CDR1 and CDR2: SGHNT, YYREEE (reference sequence). J lost 5 bases, V lost 0 bases, and 7 bases had no gene match. The CDR3 length is 15 residues. In DNA form, the CDR3 reads TGTGCCAGCAGCTTGGGCGGGAGAAGCGACGAGACCCAGTACTTC. It is translated as CASSLGGRSDETQYF.

V usage is TRBV29-1 and J usage is TRBJ2-1, with 13 nucleotides matching TRBD2. The length of the CDR3 is 13 residues. With V trimmed by 7 bases and J by 5 bases, 2 bases remained unmatched. From germline, CDR1 is SQVTM and CDR2 ANQGSEA. The CDR3, as DNA: TGCAGCGCCGGGACTAGCGGGAACAATGAGCAGTTCTTC. Translated, it gives CSAGTSGNNEQFF.

This clone showed up just a few times. The V gene is TRBV5-1, the J gene TRBJ2-1; a weak D match, TRBD2 (6 bases). The CDR3 runs to 16 residues. Germline V gives CDR1 SGHRS, CDR2 YFSETQ. Deletions cut 6 bases from V and 0 bases from J, with 16 bases between. CDR3 in amino acids: CASMGEGLTSYNEQFF. DNA of the CDR3: TGCGCCAGCATGGGTGAGGGACTGACCTCCTACAATGAGCAGTTCTTC.